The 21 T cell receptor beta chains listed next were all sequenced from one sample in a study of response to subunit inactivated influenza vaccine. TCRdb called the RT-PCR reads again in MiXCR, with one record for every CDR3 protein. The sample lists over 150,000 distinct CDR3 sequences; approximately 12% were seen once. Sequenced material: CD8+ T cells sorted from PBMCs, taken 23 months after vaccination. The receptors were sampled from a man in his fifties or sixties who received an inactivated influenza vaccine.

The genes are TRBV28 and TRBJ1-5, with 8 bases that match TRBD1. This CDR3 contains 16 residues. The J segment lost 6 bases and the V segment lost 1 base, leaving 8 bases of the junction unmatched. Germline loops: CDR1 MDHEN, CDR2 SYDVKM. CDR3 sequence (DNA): TGTGCCAGCAGTTTATCCGCGGACAGGGTGACTCAGCCCCAGCATTTT. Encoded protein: CASSLSADRVTQPQHF.

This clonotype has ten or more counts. The CDR3 loop is CSARETGVTGKQYF. DNA of the CDR3: TGCAGTGCTAGGGAGACAGGGGTTACGGGAAAGCAGTACTTC. The rearrangement uses TRBV20-1 and TRBJ2-7, with TRBD1 identical over 8 bases. CDR3 length: 14 residues. The trim removed 3 bases at V and 8 bases at J, leaving 12 bases unmatched. Germline-derived CDR1 and CDR2 are DFQATT and SNEGSKA (reference sequence).

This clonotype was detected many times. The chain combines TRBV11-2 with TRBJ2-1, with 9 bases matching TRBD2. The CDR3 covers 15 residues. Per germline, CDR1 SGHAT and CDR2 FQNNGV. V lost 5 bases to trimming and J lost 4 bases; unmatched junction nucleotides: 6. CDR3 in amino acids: CASSASGGLYNEQFF. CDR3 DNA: TGTGCCAGCAGCGCAAGCGGGGGGCTTTACAATGAGCAGTTCTTC. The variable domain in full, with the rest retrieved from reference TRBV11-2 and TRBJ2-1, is EAGVAQSPRYKIIEKRQSVAFWCNPISGHATLYWYQQILGQGPKLLIQFQNNGVVDDSQLPKDRFSAERLKGVDSTLKIQPAKLEDSAVYLCASSASGGLYNEQFFGPGTRLTVL.

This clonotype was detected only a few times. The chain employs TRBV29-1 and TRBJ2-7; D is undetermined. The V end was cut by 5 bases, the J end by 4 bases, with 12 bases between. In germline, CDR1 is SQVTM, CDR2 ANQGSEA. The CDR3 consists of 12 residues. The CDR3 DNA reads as TGCAGCGTTACAGTAAGGCCTTACGAGCAGTACTTC. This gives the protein CSVTVRPYEQYF.

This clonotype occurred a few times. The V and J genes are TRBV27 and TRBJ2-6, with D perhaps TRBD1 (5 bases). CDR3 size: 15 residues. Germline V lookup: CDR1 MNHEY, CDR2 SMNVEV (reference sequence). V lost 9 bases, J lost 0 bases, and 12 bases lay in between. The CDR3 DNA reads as TGTGCCAGTCAGGGTCTTAGCTCTGGGGCCAACGTCCTGACTTTC. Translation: CASQGLSSGANVLTF.

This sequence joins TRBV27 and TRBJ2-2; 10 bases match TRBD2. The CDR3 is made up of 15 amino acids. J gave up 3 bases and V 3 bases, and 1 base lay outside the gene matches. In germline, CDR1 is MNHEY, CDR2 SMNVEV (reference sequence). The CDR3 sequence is CASSFLAGDTGELFF. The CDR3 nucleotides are TGTGCCAGCAGTTTCCTAGCGGGAGACACCGGGGAGCTGTTTTTT.

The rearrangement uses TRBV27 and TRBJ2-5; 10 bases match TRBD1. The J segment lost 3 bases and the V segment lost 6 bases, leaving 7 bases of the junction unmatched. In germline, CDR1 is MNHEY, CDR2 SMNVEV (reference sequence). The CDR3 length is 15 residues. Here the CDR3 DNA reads TGTGCCAGCAGCAGACAGGGGGCGAGGGAAGAGACCCAGTACTTC. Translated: CASSRQGAREETQYF.

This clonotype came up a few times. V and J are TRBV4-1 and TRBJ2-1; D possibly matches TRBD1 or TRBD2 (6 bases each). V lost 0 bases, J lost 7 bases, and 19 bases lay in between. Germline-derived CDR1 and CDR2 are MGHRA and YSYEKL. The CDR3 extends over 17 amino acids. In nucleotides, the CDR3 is TGCGCCAGCAGCCAAGAACGGCTGGGGGGCATAGGTAATGAGCAGTTCTTC. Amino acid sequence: CASSQERLGGIGNEQFF.

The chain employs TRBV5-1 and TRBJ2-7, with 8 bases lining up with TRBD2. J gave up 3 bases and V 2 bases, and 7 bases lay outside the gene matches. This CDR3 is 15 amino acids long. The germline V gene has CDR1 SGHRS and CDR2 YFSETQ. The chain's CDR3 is CASSFFSGTSYEQYF. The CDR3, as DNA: TGCGCCAGCAGCTTCTTCTCCGGGACTAGCTACGAGCAGTACTTC.

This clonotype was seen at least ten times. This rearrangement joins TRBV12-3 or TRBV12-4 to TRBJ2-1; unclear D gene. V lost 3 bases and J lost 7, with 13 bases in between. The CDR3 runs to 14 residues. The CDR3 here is CASSFSQFLNEQFF. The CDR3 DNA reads TGTGCCAGCAGTTTTTCCCAGTTCCTGAATGAGCAGTTCTTC.

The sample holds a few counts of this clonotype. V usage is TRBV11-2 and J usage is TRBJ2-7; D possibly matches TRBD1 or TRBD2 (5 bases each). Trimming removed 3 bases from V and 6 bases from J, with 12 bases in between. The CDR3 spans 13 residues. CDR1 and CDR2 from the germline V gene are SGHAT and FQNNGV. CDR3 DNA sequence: TGTGCCAGCAGCTTTGGGACCCCCCTCGAGCAGTACTTC. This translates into CASSFGTPLEQYF.

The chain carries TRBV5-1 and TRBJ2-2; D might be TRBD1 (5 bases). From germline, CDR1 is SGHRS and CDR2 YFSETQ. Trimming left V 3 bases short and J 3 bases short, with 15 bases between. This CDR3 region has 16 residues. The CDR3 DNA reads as TGCGCCAGCAGCTCGCTGGACACCAAGGACACCGGGGAGCTGTTTTTT. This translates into CASSSLDTKDTGELFF. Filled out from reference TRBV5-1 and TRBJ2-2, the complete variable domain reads KAGVTQTPRYLIKTRGQQVTLSCSPISGHRSVSWYQQTPGQGLQFLFEYFSETQRNKGNFPGRFSGRQFSNSRSEMNVSTLELGDSALYLCASSSLDTKDTGELFFGEGSRLTVL.

CDR3 DNA: TGTGCCAGCAGGCCGCGAAGGGGGGAAAAACTGTTTTTT. Its protein product is CASRPRRGEKLFF. The chain is built from TRBV28 and TRBJ1-4, with D perhaps matching TRBD1 (6 bases). This CDR3 spans 13 amino acids. The V gene lost 6 bases and the J gene lost 8 bases, with 13 bases spanning the gap. Germline lookup yields CDR1 MDHEN and CDR2 SYDVKM.

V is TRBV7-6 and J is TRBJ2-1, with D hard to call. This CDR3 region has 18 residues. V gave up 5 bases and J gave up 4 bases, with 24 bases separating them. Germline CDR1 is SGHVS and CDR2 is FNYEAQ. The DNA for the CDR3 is TGTGCCAGCAGCGCCCGCCCTGATCGGCCCACTTTTTACAATGAGCAGTTCTTC. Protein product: CASSARPDRPTFYNEQFF.

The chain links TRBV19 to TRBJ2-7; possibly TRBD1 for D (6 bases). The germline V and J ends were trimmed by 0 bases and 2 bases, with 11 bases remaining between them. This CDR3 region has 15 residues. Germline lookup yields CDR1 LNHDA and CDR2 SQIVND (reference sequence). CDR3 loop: CASSIEARGPYEQYF. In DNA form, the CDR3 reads TGTGCCAGTAGTATAGAAGCCAGGGGCCCCTACGAGCAGTACTTC.

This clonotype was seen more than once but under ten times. The CDR3 sequence is CATSRFSPGQETQYF. CDR3 sequence (DNA): TGTGCCACCAGCAGGTTTAGTCCAGGACAAGAGACCCAGTACTTC. The chain recombines TRBV15 with TRBJ2-5; D not resolved. The CDR3 is 15 residues long. V was pared by 3 bases and J by 2 bases, with 13 bases between. Germline values: CDR1 LNHNV, CDR2 YYDKDF (reference sequence).

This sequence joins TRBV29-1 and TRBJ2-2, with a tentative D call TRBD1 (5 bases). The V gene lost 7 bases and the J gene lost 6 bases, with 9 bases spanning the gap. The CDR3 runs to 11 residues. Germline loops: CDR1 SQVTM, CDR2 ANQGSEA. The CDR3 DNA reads TGCAGCGCCCAAGGGGCCGGGGAGCTGTTTTTT. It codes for CSAQGAGELFF.

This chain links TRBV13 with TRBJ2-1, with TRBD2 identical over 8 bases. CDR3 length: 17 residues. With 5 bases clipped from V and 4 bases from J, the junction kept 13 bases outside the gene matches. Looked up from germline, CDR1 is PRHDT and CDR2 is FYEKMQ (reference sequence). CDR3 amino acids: CASSQRISGMGYNEQFF. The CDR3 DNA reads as TGTGCCAGCAGCCAACGAATTAGCGGGATGGGGTACAATGAGCAGTTCTTC.

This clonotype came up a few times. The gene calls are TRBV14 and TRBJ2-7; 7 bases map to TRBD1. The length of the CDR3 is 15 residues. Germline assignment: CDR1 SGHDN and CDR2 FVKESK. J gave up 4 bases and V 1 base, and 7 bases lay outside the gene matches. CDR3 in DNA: TGTGCCAGCAGCCAAGGAATAGGGACAGTTTACGAGCAGTACTTC. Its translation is CASSQGIGTVYEQYF.

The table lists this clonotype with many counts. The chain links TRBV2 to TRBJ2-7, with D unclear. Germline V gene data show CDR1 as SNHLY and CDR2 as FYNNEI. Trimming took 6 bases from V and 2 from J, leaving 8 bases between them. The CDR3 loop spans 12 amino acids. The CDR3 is CASRFTAYEQYF. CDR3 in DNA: TGTGCCAGCAGATTCACAGCCTACGAGCAGTACTTC. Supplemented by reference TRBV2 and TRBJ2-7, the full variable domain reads EPEVTQTPSHQVTQMGQEVILRCVPISNHLYFYWYRQILGQKVEFLVSFYNNEISEKSEIFDDQFSVERPDGSNFTLKIRSTKLEDSAMYFCASRFTAYEQYFGPGTRLTVT.

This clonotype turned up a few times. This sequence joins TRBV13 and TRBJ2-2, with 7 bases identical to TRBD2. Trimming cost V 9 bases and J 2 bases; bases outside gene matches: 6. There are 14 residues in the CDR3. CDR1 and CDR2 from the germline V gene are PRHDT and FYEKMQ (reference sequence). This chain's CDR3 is CASGQRGNTGELFF. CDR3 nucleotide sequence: TGTGCCAGTGGTCAGCGGGGTAACACCGGGGAGCTGTTTTTT. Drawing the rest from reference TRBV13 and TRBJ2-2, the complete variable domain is AAGVIQSPRHLIKEKRETATLKCYPIPRHDTVYWYQQGPGQDPQFLISFYEKMQSDKGSIPDRFSAQQFSDYHSELNMSSLELGDSALYFCASGQRGNTGELFFGEGSRLTVL.